Below, 19 T cell receptor beta chains from the same sample are listed, as sequenced in a study of blood T cell repertoires in COVID-19. Data came from immunoSEQ multiplex PCR; TCRdb stores just in-frame clones and leaves some out. The sample contains a few hundred thousand clones, around 91% of which appear only once. The source material was peripheral blood. Receptor source: a woman aged 40 to 50 with COVID-19, enrolled during active disease.

The chain joins TRBV28 to TRBJ2-4; 8 nucleotides match TRBD1. V gave up 7 bases and J gave up 8 bases; unmatched junction bases: 13. The length of the CDR3 is 15 residues. Per germline, CDR1 MDHEN and CDR2 SYDVKM. This CDR3 is CASTADRARFYIQYF. CDR3 in DNA: TGTGCCAGCACCGCGGACAGGGCGAGGTTTTACATTCAGTACTTC. Full variable domain (remainder filled in from reference TRBV28 and TRBJ2-4): DVKVTQSSRYLVKRTGEKVFLECVQDMDHENMFWYRQDPGLGLRLIYFSYDVKMKEKGDIPEGYSVSREKKERFSLILESASTNQTSMYLCASTADRARFYIQYFGAGTRLSVL.

V and J are TRBV9 and TRBJ1-2; tentatively, D is TRBD1 (5 bases). Germline V lookup: CDR1 SGDLS, CDR2 YYNGEE. Trimming took off 4 bases at V and 2 bases at J, with 15 bases between the two ends. The CDR3 is made up of 15 amino acids. The CDR3 protein is CASSSSPAGNYGYTF. CDR3 sequence (DNA): TGTGCCAGCAGCTCCTCTCCAGCAGGGAACTATGGCTACACCTTC. Full variable domain (remainder filled in from reference TRBV9 and TRBJ1-2): DSGVTQTPKHLITATGQRVTLRCSPRSGDLSVYWYQQSLDQGLQFLIQYYNGEERAKGNILERFSAQQFPDLHSELNLSSLELGDSALYFCASSSSPAGNYGYTFGSGTRLTVV.

The rearrangement uses TRBV7-2 and TRBJ2-1; tentative D call: TRBD1 (6 bases). The CDR3 has 14 residues. Trimming took 8 bases from V and 6 from J, leaving 17 bases between them. Germline V gene lookup returns CDR1 SGHTA and CDR2 FQGNSA. The CDR3 reads CASSDRRSTNEQFF. DNA for the CDR3: TGTGCCAGCTCGGACAGACGGTCCACCAATGAGCAGTTCTTC.

This clone was counted a single time. This chain uses TRBV11-1 with TRBJ2-5; TRBD1 aligns across 10 bases. V dropped 5 bases and J dropped 5; count of bases not matched to a gene: 8. Germline V gene lookup returns CDR1 SGHAT and CDR2 FQDESV (reference sequence). CDR3 length: 15 amino acids. This chain's CDR3 is CASSVRTGGGETQYF. In nucleotides, the CDR3 is TGTGCCAGCAGCGTCCGGACAGGGGGAGGTGAGACCCAGTACTTC.

The chain uses TRBV5-1 and TRBJ2-5; D remains ambiguous. CDR1 is SGHRS, CDR2 YFSETQ, per germline. There are 13 residues in the CDR3. V lost 0 bases and J lost 5, with 8 bases in between. CDR3 protein: CASSLATGETQYF. The CDR3 DNA follows: TGCGCCAGCAGCTTGGCCACCGGGGAGACCCAGTACTTC.

The V call is TRBV27, the J call TRBJ2-1; tentative D call: TRBD1 (6 bases). CDR3 length: 12 residues. Germline CDR1 is MNHEY and CDR2 is SMNVEV (reference sequence). V shed 3 bases and J shed 7 bases, with 7 bases lying between them. The CDR3 sequence is CASSFQGNEQFF. CDR3 DNA: TGTGCCAGCAGTTTCCAGGGGAATGAGCAGTTCTTC.

This clone has just a few counts. The chain employs TRBV25-1 and TRBJ1-5; D remains ambiguous. CDR3 size: 14 residues. With 5 bases removed from V and 5 bases from J, the gap between germline ends came to 13 bases. Per the germline V gene, CDR1 is MGHDK and CDR2 is SYGVNS. The CDR3: CASSPHGGHQPQHF. CDR3 DNA sequence: TGTGCCAGCAGTCCCCATGGAGGGCATCAGCCCCAGCATTTT. Variable domain in full (rest from reference TRBV25-1 and TRBJ1-5): EADIYQTPRYLVIGTGKKITLECSQTMGHDKMYWYQQDPGMELHLIHYSYGVNSTEKGDLSSESTVSRIRTEHFPLTLESARPSHTSQYLCASSPHGGHQPQHFGDGTRLSIL.

V is TRBV4-3 and J is TRBJ2-3; possible D gene TRBD2, 5 bases. CDR3 size: 15 residues. V was pared by 0 bases and J by 1 base, with 8 bases between. The germline CDR1 and CDR2 sequences are LGHNA and YSLEER. CDR3 protein: CASSQEERGTDTQYF. CDR3 in DNA: TGCGCCAGCAGCCAAGAGGAGAGGGGCACAGATACGCAGTATTTT.

The chain links TRBV9 to TRBJ1-6; D is unresolved. The CDR3 is 14 amino acids. Germline V lookup: CDR1 SGDLS, CDR2 YYNGEE. The V end lost 5 bases, the J end lost 7 bases, and 13 bases lay between the germline ends. CDR3 protein: CASRNSGPNSPLHF. The CDR3 nucleotides are TGTGCCAGCAGAAACAGTGGGCCAAATTCACCCCTCCACTTT.

This clone came up once. This chain uses TRBV5-1 with TRBJ2-1, with a tentative D call TRBD2 (6 bases). V was clipped by 3 bases and J by 8 bases, with 18 bases between them. Germline V CDR1 and CDR2: SGHRS, YFSETQ. This CDR3 is 15 amino acids long. The CDR3 spells CASSSTSFSADEQFF. Here the CDR3 DNA reads TGCGCCAGCAGCTCTACTAGCTTCTCTGCGGATGAGCAGTTCTTC.

The chain carries TRBV5-6 and TRBJ2-1, with a tentative D call TRBD1 (7 bases). This CDR3 is built from 15 residues. The ends were cut back, 9 bases at V and 7 bases at J, with 23 bases in the middle. Germline loops: CDR1 SGHDT, CDR2 YYEEEE. CDR3 sequence (DNA): TGTGCCACTCTCCGACAGGCAGGGGGGACGAATGAGCAGTTCTTC. Translation: CATLRQAGGTNEQFF.

This chain connects TRBV12-3 or TRBV12-4 to TRBJ1-1; TRBD1 matches at 8 bases. Trimming cost V 5 bases and J 9 bases; bases outside gene matches: 8. The CDR3 sequence is 13 residues long. CDR3 bases: TGTGCCAGCAGTCACCGGGACAGGAACAAAGCTTTCTTT. Protein sequence: CASSHRDRNKAFF.

This clone was recorded only once. The rearrangement links TRBV19 to TRBJ1-5, with TRBD1 as a possible D gene (6 bases). The CDR3 length is 18 residues. Deletions cut 3 bases from V and 2 bases from J, with 20 bases between. Germline V CDR1 and CDR2: LNHDA, SQIVND (reference sequence). CDR3 sequence: CASSIRAGDGMGNQPQHF. CDR3 sequence (DNA): TGTGCCAGTAGTATCCGGGCAGGGGATGGGATGGGCAATCAGCCCCAGCATTTT.

The chain is built from TRBV10-3 and TRBJ1-1; D remains unclear. This CDR3 has 11 residues. Germline assignment: CDR1 ENHRY and CDR2 SYGVKD. The V and J ends lost 11 bases and 4 bases respectively, with 11 bases between them. The CDR3 protein is CASEGGTEAFF. CDR3 DNA: TGTGCCTCGGAGGGTGGCACTGAAGCTTTCTTT.

The rearrangement joins TRBV28 to TRBJ2-3, with 8 bases that match TRBD2. The CDR3 is made up of 17 amino acids. Germline CDR1 MDHEN, CDR2 SYDVKM. V lost 5 bases, J lost 2 bases, and 12 bases stayed unmatched. DNA for the CDR3: TGTGCCAGCAGTCCTTCAAATAGCGGGGACAACACAGATACGCAGTATTTT. This codes for CASSPSNSGDNTDTQYF.

The chain combines TRBV4-3 with TRBJ1-2, with 9 bases lining up with TRBD1. The germline CDR1 and CDR2 sequences are LGHNA and YSLEER. The junction had 5 bases not matched to a gene; V was cut back by 1 base and J by 2 bases. The CDR3 contains 16 residues. The CDR3 coding sequence is TGCGCCAGCAGCCAAGCGAGGGACAGGGCCAACTATGGCTACACCTTC. This codes for CASSQARDRANYGYTF.

The CDR3 loop reads CASSLPGLAGANEQFF. For the CDR3, the DNA is TGTGCCAGCAGCCTTCCGGGACTAGCGGGAGCCAATGAGCAGTTCTTC. The V call is TRBV7-3, the J call TRBJ2-1, with 14 bases that match TRBD2. J was trimmed by 6 bases and V by 5 bases; bases with no gene match: 6. The CDR3 extends over 16 amino acids. CDR1 and CDR2 from the germline V gene are SGHTA and FQGTGA.

The chain combines TRBV30 with TRBJ2-7; perhaps TRBD2 as D (6 bases). Looked up from germline, CDR1 is GTSNPN and CDR2 is SVGIG (reference sequence). V dropped 2 bases and J dropped 5 bases, with 13 bases sitting between them. The CDR3 runs to 13 residues. The CDR3 spells CAWSQTSYHEQYF. For the CDR3, the DNA is TGTGCCTGGAGTCAGACTAGTTACCACGAGCAGTACTTC. The full variable domain, rest sourced from reference TRBV30 and TRBJ2-7, is SQTIHQWPATLVQPVGSPLSLECTVEGTSNPNLYWYRQAAGRGLQLLFYSVGIGQISSEVPQNLSASRPQDRQFILSSKKLLLSDSGFYLCAWSQTSYHEQYFGPGTRLTVT.

V gene TRBV27 combines with J gene TRBJ2-4; 8 positions agree with TRBD2. The CDR3 totals 20 residues. V shed 5 bases, J shed 1 base, and the junction held 19 bases outside the gene matches. CDR1 and CDR2 from the germline V gene are MNHEY and SMNVEV (reference sequence). In DNA form, the CDR3 reads TGTGCCAGCAGTCGACGGCCTTCCCTAGCGGGCGACCCGGCCAAAAACATTCAGTACTTC. Amino acids: CASSRRPSLAGDPAKNIQYF.